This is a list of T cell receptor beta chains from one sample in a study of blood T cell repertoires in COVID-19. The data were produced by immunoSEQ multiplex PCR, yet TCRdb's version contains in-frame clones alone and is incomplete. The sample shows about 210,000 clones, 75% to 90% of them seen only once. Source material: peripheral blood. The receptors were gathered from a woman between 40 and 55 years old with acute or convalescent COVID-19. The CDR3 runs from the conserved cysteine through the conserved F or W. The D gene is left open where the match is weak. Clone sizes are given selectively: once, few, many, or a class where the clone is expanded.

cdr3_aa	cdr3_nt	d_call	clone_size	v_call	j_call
CASSEASRPSSGANVLTF	TGTGCCAGCAGTGAAGCGTCCAGGCCGAGCTCTGGGGCCAACGTCCTGACTTTC	-	-	TRBV6-1	TRBJ2-6
CASSYGTSGADTQYF	TGCGCCAGCAGCTATGGGACTAGCGGGGCGGATACGCAGTATTTT	TRBD2	-	TRBV5-1	TRBJ2-3
CASSRDILNTEAFF	TGTGCCAGCAGTAGGGACATCCTGAACACTGAAGCTTTCTTT	-	-	TRBV6-5	TRBJ1-1
CASSQASGPLPGGSGYTF	TGCGCCAGCAGCCAAGCCTCTGGGCCTCTTCCAGGGGGCAGTGGCTACACCTTC	TRBD1	-	TRBV4-1	TRBJ1-2
CSVEDLDSYGYTF	TGCAGCGTTGAAGATCTCGATAGTTATGGCTACACCTTC	-	-	TRBV29-1	TRBJ1-2
CASNRALGTDTQYF	TGTGCCAGCAACAGGGCTCTGGGCACAGATACGCAGTATTTT	-	-	TRBV11-2	TRBJ2-3
CASSPLQTGVYGYTF	TGTGCCAGCAGCCCACTACAGACAGGGGTCTATGGCTACACCTTC	TRBD1	-	TRBV5-8	TRBJ1-2
CATSGVQETQYF	TGTGCCACCAGTGGCGTCCAAGAGACCCAGTACTTC	-	-	TRBV24-1	TRBJ2-5
CASSRGIHDYGYTF	TGCGCCAGCAGCCGGGGAATACACGACTATGGCTACACCTTC	-	-	TRBV5-1	TRBJ1-2
CASSQEGLINSPLHF	TGTGCCAGCAGCCAGGAGGGGTTGATAAATTCACCCCTCCACTTT	-	-	TRBV3-1/TRBV3-2	TRBJ1-6
CASSPRTGPGELFF	TGTGCCAGCAGTCCACGGACAGGGCCCGGGGAGCTGTTTTTT	TRBD1	-	TRBV6-5	TRBJ2-2
CATRGGTGTGTSGANVLTF	TGTGCCACCAGGGGGGGAACCGGGACAGGGACGTCCGGGGCCAACGTCCTGACTTTC	TRBD1	-	TRBV15	TRBJ2-6
CASGTAQLRRYGYTF	TGTGCTAGTGGAACAGCCCAGCTCAGGCGCTATGGCTACACCTTC	-	-	TRBV12-5	TRBJ1-2
CASSIPKQRDTQYF	TGTGCCAGCAGTATTCCCAAGCAACGGGATACGCAGTATTTT	-	-	TRBV27	TRBJ2-3
CASSKEEPGTGNTIYF	TGTGCCAGCAGCAAAGAAGAACCGGGGACTGGAAACACCATATATTTT	-	-	TRBV21-1	TRBJ1-3
CASSQEASGEYSGANVLTF	TGCGCCAGCAGCCAAGAGGCTAGCGGGGAATATAGTGGGGCCAACGTCCTGACTTTC	TRBD2	once	TRBV4-1	TRBJ2-6
CASGSGQGLTDYNSPLHF	TGTGCTAGTGGTTCGGGACAGGGCCTAACTGACTATAATTCACCCCTCCACTTT	TRBD1	once	TRBV12-5	TRBJ1-6
CASSTRDNLRVETQYF	TGTGCCAGTAGTACTCGGGACAACCTGCGCGTGGAGACCCAGTACTTC	-	-	TRBV19	TRBJ2-5
CASSDQLRGTYTQYF	TGCGCCAGCAGTGATCAGCTCCGTGGGACTTATACGCAGTATTTT	-	-	TRBV10-2	TRBJ2-3
CASSLGDRSEAFF	TGCGCCAGCAGCTTGGGAGACAGGAGTGAAGCTTTCTTT	-	-	TRBV5-1	TRBJ1-1
CASSVARDRGDYGYTF	TGTGCCAGCAGCGTAGCAAGGGACAGGGGAGACTATGGCTACACCTTC	TRBD1	-	TRBV9	TRBJ1-2
CASSLRLGDEQFF	TGTGCCAGCAGCCTAAGGCTCGGGGATGAGCAGTTCTTC	-	-	TRBV3-1/TRBV3-2	TRBJ2-1
CASSPKSWQATNTEAFF	TGTGCCAGCTCACCAAAATCATGGCAGGCCACGAACACTGAAGCTTTCTTT	-	-	TRBV18	TRBJ1-1
CASSLAAGTNYGYTF	TGCGCCAGCAGCTTGGCAGCAGGAACTAACTATGGCTACACCTTC	-	-	TRBV5-1	TRBJ1-2
CASSIGTGGFYGYTF	TGTGCCAGCAGTATAGGGACAGGGGGCTTCTATGGCTACACCTTC	TRBD1	-	TRBV27	TRBJ1-2
CATSRGLAGNTGELFF	TGTGCCACCAGCAGAGGACTAGCGGGGAACACCGGGGAGCTGTTTTTT	TRBD2	-	TRBV15	TRBJ2-2
CASSDIPDSVAFF	TGTGCCAGCAGTGATATTCCCGACTCGGTAGCTTTCTTT	-	-	TRBV6-1	TRBJ1-1
CASSISRQALNYGYTF	TGTGCCAGCAGCATAAGTCGACAGGCCCTGAACTATGGCTACACCTTC	-	-	TRBV9	TRBJ1-2